Shown below are 22 T cell receptor beta chains from a single sample sequenced in a study of T cell repertoires in cytomegalovirus infection. TCRdb used MiXCR to reprocess the reads, holding one entry per CDR3 protein. This sample has approximately 600,000 distinct CDR3 sequences; about 39% occur once, and the top ten carry around 46%. The antigens of these receptors remain unknown. Sequencing used cultured PBMCs, obtained from culture after CMV antigen stimulation. Every receptor here comes from a human donor in good health (CMV status not recorded). Some clones in this sample may be carry-over from other donors' samples.

This clonotype was seen only a few times. The rearrangement links TRBV7-4 to TRBJ1-2; no clear D gene. The CDR3 sequence is 12 residues long. Germline values: CDR1 SGHVT, CDR2 SQSDAQ. The germline V and J ends were trimmed by 6 bases and 5 bases, with 10 bases remaining between them. The CDR3 here is CASSYRWYGYTF. CDR3 DNA: TGTGCCAGCAGTTATCGGTGGTATGGCTACACCTTC.

This clonotype was recorded a few times. V is TRBV7-9 and J is TRBJ2-6; no firm D call. Per germline, CDR1 SEHNR and CDR2 FQNEAQ (reference sequence). V was cut by 5 bases and J by 4 bases, with 15 bases left in between. This CDR3 comprises 16 residues. The CDR3 coding sequence is TGTGCCAGCAGCCCGGACCCCTTTAGCGGGGCCAACGTCCTGACTTTC. Residues: CASSPDPFSGANVLTF. Full variable domain (outside the CDR3, taken from reference TRBV7-9 and TRBJ2-6): DTGVSQNPRHKITKRGQNVTFRCDPISEHNRLYWYRQTLGQGPEFLTYFQNEAQLEKSRLLSDRFSAERPKGSFSTLEIQRTEQGDSAMYLCASSPDPFSGANVLTFGAGSRLTVL.

The chain combines TRBV5-4 with TRBJ1-6, with 7 positions matching TRBD1. The CDR3 runs 17 residues. Germline CDR1 SGHNT, CDR2 YYREEE (reference sequence). V gave up 2 bases and J gave up 0 bases; unmatched junction bases: 5. The CDR3 sequence: CASSFGTDSSYNSPLHF. The CDR3 DNA is TGTGCCAGCAGCTTTGGGACAGACAGCTCCTATAATTCACCCCTCCACTTT.

The chain carries TRBV19 and TRBJ2-3; possibly TRBD1 for D (6 bases). The germline V and J ends were trimmed by 10 bases and 2 bases, with 16 bases remaining between them. Germline assignment: CDR1 LNHDA and CDR2 SQIVND (reference sequence). The CDR3 totals 14 residues. The CDR3 sequence is CATRRAGDTDTQYF. CDR3 coding DNA: TGTGCCACCCGCCGGGCAGGGGACACAGATACGCAGTATTTT.

This clonotype was observed a few times. This chain joins TRBV4-2 and TRBJ1-1; 7 positions agree with TRBD1. V was pared by 3 bases and J by 0 bases, with 4 bases of the junction left unmatched. Germline V gene sequence: CDR1 LGHNA, CDR2 YNFKEQ. This CDR3 region has 15 residues. The CDR3 bases are TGTGCCAGCAGCCACCGGACAGGTATGAACACTGAAGCTTTCTTT. Residues: CASSHRTGMNTEAFF.

A word on this clonotype: This CDR3 fails to terminate in the conserved phenylalanine or tryptophan, so it likely reflects a read error. It is unclear where the CDR3 begins or ends on the DNA, so no DNA is shown, and the CDR3 is as TCRdb lists it. The J gene is TRBJ2-3, the V gene TRBV11-2; TRBD2, the table's D call, was not compared with the DNA. Germline V gives CDR1 SGHAT, CDR2 FQNNGV. The CDR3 adds up to 10 amino acids, both ends counted. CDR3 residues: CASSWDRDYV.

This clonotype was detected only a few times. CDR3 nucleotides: TGTGCCAGCAGCTTAGTCCACAGGGGGGGCACTGAAGCTTTCTTT. Translated: CASSLVHRGGTEAFF. The chain combines TRBV11-2 with TRBJ1-1; 8 bases match TRBD1. J gave up 4 bases and V 1 base, and 5 bases lay outside the gene matches. The CDR3 length is 15 residues. CDR1 SGHAT and CDR2 FQNNGV come from the germline V gene.

CDR3 nucleotides: TGTGCCAGCGCTGGCGCAGCCGAGCAGTACTTC. This encodes CASAGAAEQYF. This chain connects TRBV7-9 to TRBJ2-7; no reliable D call. Germline assignment: CDR1 SEHNR and CDR2 FQNEAQ (reference sequence). Trimming stripped 8 bases from V and 6 bases from J, with 11 bases between. The CDR3 covers 11 residues.

This clonotype was found a few times. The gene calls are TRBV14 and TRBJ2-3; D is ambiguous. The CDR3 length is 13 residues. Germline CDR1 and CDR2: SGHDN and FVKESK. Deletions cut 2 bases from V and 4 bases from J, with 7 bases between. As DNA, the CDR3 is TGTGCCAGCAGCCAACGGTGGTCAGATACGCAGTATTTT. This encodes CASSQRWSDTQYF.

The V and J genes are TRBV29-1 and TRBJ1-2; D unclear. Germline-derived CDR1 and CDR2 are SQVTM and ANQGSEA. There are 12 residues in the CDR3. Trimming removed 5 bases at V and 4 bases at J, with 11 bases between. The CDR3 bases are TGCAGCGTTCGGACGGCTATCTATGGCTACACCTTC. Its protein is CSVRTAIYGYTF.

This clonotype was seen more than once but under ten times. The chain combines TRBV28 with TRBJ1-2; 8 nucleotides match TRBD1. V was clipped by 6 bases and J by 6 bases; unmatched bases: 6. The length of the CDR3 is 13 residues. Germline values: CDR1 MDHEN, CDR2 SYDVKM. CDR3: CASRRTGGHGYTF. The CDR3 region has the DNA TGTGCCAGCAGACGTACAGGGGGTCATGGCTACACCTTC.

The chain employs TRBV7-2 and TRBJ2-1; 7 bases map to TRBD2. CDR3 length equals 15 residues. Looked up from germline, CDR1 is SGHTA and CDR2 is FQGNSA. V lost 4 bases and J lost 5; bases outside the gene matches: 8. In nucleotides, the CDR3 is TGTGCCAGCAGCTCTGGGAGGGCCCCCCACAATGAGCAGTTCTTC. Translated, it gives CASSSGRAPHNEQFF. The whole variable domain, filled in from reference TRBV7-2 and TRBJ2-1, reads GAGVSQSPSNKVTEKGKDVELRCDPISGHTALYWYRQSLGQGLEFLIYFQGNSAPDKSGLPSDRFSAERTGGSVSTLTIQRTQQEDSAVYLCASSSGRAPHNEQFFGPGTRLTVL.

The CDR3 DNA reads as TGCAGCGTGAAGGGCCACACCGCGAACACTGAAGCTTTCTTT. This codes for CSVKGHTANTEAFF. The V call is TRBV29-1, the J call TRBJ1-1; D gene ambiguous. The germline V and J ends were trimmed by 6 bases and 1 base, with 15 bases remaining between them. The CDR3 length is 14 residues. Germline V gives CDR1 SQVTM, CDR2 ANQGSEA.

This chain joins TRBV12-3 or TRBV12-4 and TRBJ1-6; the D gene is possibly TRBD1 (6 bases). The V end was cut by 3 bases, the J end by 9 bases, with 18 bases between. The CDR3 has 16 residues. The CDR3 loop is CASSLGAAGASSPLHF. The CDR3 DNA reads as TGTGCCAGCAGTTTGGGGGCCGCGGGGGCGAGTTCACCCCTCCACTTT.

This chain joins TRBV11-2 and TRBJ2-1, with a tentative D call TRBD1 (6 bases). Trimming stripped 5 bases from V and 10 bases from J, with 21 bases between. The length of the CDR3 is 15 residues. Germline V gives CDR1 SGHAT, CDR2 FQNNGV. The CDR3 is CASSLNRDTRHEQFF. The CDR3 nucleotides are TGTGCCAGCAGCCTGAACCGGGACACACGACACGAGCAGTTCTTC.

J is TRBJ2-3 and V is TRBV7-8, with 8 bases aligning to TRBD1. V lost 1 base and J lost 4; bases outside the gene matches: 7. This CDR3 is 16 amino acids long. Germline lookup yields CDR1 SGHVS and CDR2 FQNEAQ. CDR3 DNA sequence: TGTGCCAGCAGCTTAGTTGGCAGGGGGCGCCCAGATACGCAGTATTTT. It codes for CASSLVGRGRPDTQYF.

This clonotype has a count of ten or more. This chain uses TRBV7-2 with TRBJ1-1, with no clear D. Germline V gives CDR1 SGHTA, CDR2 FQGNSA. The CDR3 sequence is 13 residues long. V lost 3 bases and J lost 1, with 6 bases in between. For the CDR3, the DNA is TGTGCCAGCAGCTTCACGAGGAACACTGAAGCTTTCTTT. This encodes CASSFTRNTEAFF.

This clonotype was counted at least ten times. A much larger clone is a single base away; this may be a read error. The rearrangement joins TRBV7-2 to TRBJ2-2; D ambiguous. The germline V gene has CDR1 SGHTA and CDR2 FQGNSA. This CDR3 is 13 amino acids long. The germline V and J ends were trimmed by 3 bases and 3 bases, with 5 bases remaining between them. This CDR3 is CASSFHHTGELFF. The CDR3 DNA is TGTGCCAGCAGCTTTCACCACACCGGGGAGCTGTTTTTT.

V gene TRBV11-2 combines with J gene TRBJ2-1; 9 bases agree with TRBD2. Looked up from germline, CDR1 is SGHAT and CDR2 is FQNNGV. Trimming cost V 0 bases and J 6 bases; bases outside gene matches: 9. This CDR3 has 17 amino acids. The CDR3 DNA is TGTGCCAGCAGCTTAGATCGTGGCGGGGGGGCTGGCAATGAGCAGTTCTTC. Amino acids: CASSLDRGGGAGNEQFF.

This chain uses TRBV9 with TRBJ2-2; maybe TRBD2 (5 bases). This CDR3 contains 15 residues. Germline CDR1 and CDR2: SGDLS and YYNGEE. Deletions cut 9 bases from V and 2 bases from J, with 17 bases between. The CDR3 spells CATTSREPNTGELFF. The CDR3 coding sequence is TGTGCCACTACCTCCCGGGAACCAAACACCGGGGAGCTGTTTTTT.

This clonotype was counted only a few times. The chain couples TRBV4-1 to TRBJ1-1; no clear D gene. V was cut by 2 bases and J by 7 bases, with 8 bases left in between. Germline CDR1 is MGHRA and CDR2 is YSYEKL. The CDR3 totals 12 residues. CDR3 residues: CASSQPQSEAFF. The CDR3 DNA is TGCGCCAGCAGCCAACCACAGAGTGAAGCTTTCTTT.

This rearrangement joins TRBV20-1 to TRBJ2-3, with D possibly being TRBD2 (5 bases). Germline CDR1 and CDR2: DFQATT and SNEGSKA (reference sequence). Between the trimmed V and J ends, which lost 3 bases and 5 bases, there was a span of 15 bases. This CDR3 contains 14 residues. The CDR3 reads CSARPDLAQDTQYF. The CDR3 DNA is TGCAGTGCTAGGCCAGATCTAGCTCAAGATACGCAGTATTTT.